This T cell receptor (beta chain) was identified in a study of blood T cell repertoires in COVID-19. This clone was seen only a few times. In the original workflow: Estimation of nucleated cell counts was performed using reference gene primer amplification. Sequencing was performed with immunoSEQ multiplex PCR; in TCRdb, only in-frame clones are kept and a portion is missing. The DNA was the basis for D and trimming; V, J and clone size are from that table. The sample shows some 270,000 clones, roughly 86% of them seen only once. This receptor was taken from a man in his forties with active or convalescent COVID-19. Sequencing was performed on peripheral blood.

Here the CDR3 reads CASSSIPGTEEFF. The CDR3 DNA reads TGTGCCAGCAGCTCGATTCCCGGGACAGAGGAGTTCTTC. The chain carries TRBV5-4 and TRBJ2-1, with 7 nucleotides matching TRBD1. This CDR3 is built from 13 residues. Germline assignment: CDR1 SGHNT and CDR2 YYREEE (reference sequence). V shed 3 bases, J shed 14 bases, and the junction held 11 bases outside the gene matches.